Below, 11 T cell receptor beta chains from the same sample are listed, as sequenced in a study of T cells after yellow fever vaccination. TCRdb reprocessed the 5' RACE reads with MiXCR, giving one entry per CDR3 protein. The sample lists approximately 340,000 distinct CDR3 sequences, 8.7% occurring once. The sample was PBMCs, taken on the day of the first yellow fever vaccination. The receptor set was obtained from a man younger than 30 who received the YFV17D yellow fever vaccine.

This clonotype appeared many times. The chain couples TRBV7-2 to TRBJ2-5; TRBD1 agrees at 8 bases. The CDR3 covers 14 residues. Germline CDR1 and CDR2: SGHTA and FQGNSA. J was trimmed by 12 bases and V by 5 bases; bases with no gene match: 14. CDR3 sequence reads: CASSTRGVWDRKYF. The CDR3 DNA sequence: TGTGCCAGCAGCACCAGGGGAGTTTGGGACAGGAAGTACTTC.

This clonotype has just a few counts. The gene calls are TRBV6-5 and TRBJ1-6, with D unclear. Trimming stripped 0 bases from V and 9 bases from J, with 6 bases between. CDR1 MNHEY and CDR2 SVGAGI come from the germline V gene. The CDR3 contains 13 residues. CDR3 amino acids: CASSYSKVSPLHF. As DNA, the CDR3 is TGTGCCAGCAGTTACTCGAAGGTTTCACCCCTCCACTTT.

The chain has TRBV18 and TRBJ1-1; 7 bases map to TRBD1. Germline V lookup: CDR1 KGHSH, CDR2 LQKENI. The J segment lost 4 bases and the V segment lost 3 bases, leaving 5 bases of the junction unmatched. The CDR3 consists of 14 residues. Written as DNA, the CDR3 is TGTGCCAGCTCACCCCAACAGGGGATCACTGAAGCTTTCTTT. Translated: CASSPQQGITEAFF.

Ten or more counts support this clonotype. The rearrangement joins TRBV10-1 to TRBJ2-2; TRBD1 agrees at 9 bases. The CDR3 spans 17 residues. Looked up from germline, CDR1 is WNHNN and CDR2 is SYGVQD (reference sequence). The V segment lost 3 bases and the J segment 2 bases; nucleotides outside the gene matches: 7. The CDR3, as DNA: TGCGCCAGCAGTGAAGGACAGGGGAGGGTTAACACCGGGGAGCTGTTTTTT. This translates into CASSEGQGRVNTGELFF.

J is TRBJ2-5 and V is TRBV9; D may be TRBD2 (7 bases). The CDR3 consists of 15 residues. Germline CDR1 and CDR2: SGDLS and YYNGEE. V lost 2 bases and J lost 5, with 16 bases in between. The CDR3 loop is CASSVGLGGLETQYF. In DNA form, the CDR3 reads TGTGCCAGCAGCGTTGGACTGGGGGGGCTGGAGACCCAGTACTTC. Using reference TRBV9 and TRBJ2-5 for the parts outside the CDR3, the full variable domain is DSGVTQTPKHLITATGQRVTLRCSPRSGDLSVYWYQQSLDQGLQFLIQYYNGEERAKGNILERFSAQQFPDLHSELNLSSLELGDSALYFCASSVGLGGLETQYFGPGTRLLVL.

This clonotype was observed a few times. V and J are TRBV7-3 and TRBJ1-6; the match to TRBD1 covers 7 bases. Trimming removed 4 bases from V and 7 bases from J; junction bases left unmatched: 7. CDR3 size: 15 residues. From germline, CDR1 is SGHTA and CDR2 FQGTGA. Written as DNA, the CDR3 is TGTGCCAGCAGCTCACCGGGACAGTCAAATTCACCCCTCCACTTT. It specifies CASSSPGQSNSPLHF.

This clonotype was found a few times. J is TRBJ2-1 and V is TRBV12-3 or TRBV12-4; TRBD2 matches at 13 bases. V lost 10 bases to trimming and J lost 6 bases; unmatched junction nucleotides: 3. This CDR3 contains 13 residues. Here the CDR3 reads CATRLAGGNEQFF. The CDR3 DNA is TGTGCCACCCGACTAGCGGGGGGCAATGAGCAGTTCTTC.

This clonotype was seen a few times. This chain uses TRBV28 with TRBJ2-5, with 13 positions matching TRBD2. CDR1 is MDHEN and CDR2 is SYDVKM in the germline V gene. Losses at the gene ends were 2 bases for V and 4 bases for J; bases not matched to a gene: 10. The CDR3 contains 18 residues. CDR3 amino acids: CASSLGLAGAPGGETQYF. The CDR3 DNA reads as TGTGCCAGCAGTTTAGGACTAGCGGGGGCCCCGGGAGGAGAGACCCAGTACTTC.

In this sample, this clonotype turned up many times. J is TRBJ2-7 and V is TRBV5-1; D perhaps matches TRBD1 (6 bases). In germline, CDR1 is SGHRS, CDR2 YFSETQ. The CDR3 sequence is 16 residues long. With 0 bases removed from V and 0 bases from J, the gap between germline ends came to 13 bases. The chain's CDR3 is CASSLAPGAFSYEQYV. CDR3 in DNA: TGCGCCAGCAGCTTGGCTCCAGGGGCCTTCTCCTACGAGCAGTACGTC.

In this sample, this clonotype turned up a few times. The rearrangement links TRBV12-3 or TRBV12-4 to TRBJ2-1; TRBD1 matches at 8 bases. Germline trimming cut 8 bases from V and 0 bases from J; bases unmatched to any gene: 9. This CDR3 region has 16 residues. CDR3 sequence reads: CASGRQGTISYNEQFF. The CDR3 DNA is TGTGCCAGCGGGAGACAGGGGACGATCTCCTACAATGAGCAGTTCTTC.

This clonotype was observed a handful of times. V and J are TRBV7-2 and TRBJ2-2; D is possibly TRBD2 (6 bases). V shed 5 bases and J shed 5 bases, with 9 bases lying between them. Germline CDR1 and CDR2: SGHTA and FQGNSA. The CDR3 contains 13 residues. CDR3 region: CASSHGTTGELFF. Written as DNA, the CDR3 is TGTGCCAGCAGCCATGGGACTACCGGGGAGCTGTTTTTT.